This T cell receptor beta chain is from a study of Ad26.COV2.S vaccination and SARS-CoV-2 variants. Clones were sequenced by immunoSEQ multiplex PCR, and TCRdb holds only the in-frame ones, with some missing. The sample shows approximately 140,000 clones, more than 80% of them seen only once. Here the sequenced sample was peripheral blood, taken after recovery from COVID-19. This TCR was sampled from a human donor who had recovered from COVID-19.

In DNA form, the CDR3 reads TGTGCCAGCAGCTCAGACCTTATCTCTGGAAACACCATATATTTT. This encodes CASSSDLISGNTIYF. This sequence joins TRBV11-2 and TRBJ1-3; no reliable D call. Trimming stripped 4 bases from V and 0 bases from J, with 10 bases between. Germline V gives CDR1 SGHAT, CDR2 FQNNGV. The CDR3 has 15 amino acids.